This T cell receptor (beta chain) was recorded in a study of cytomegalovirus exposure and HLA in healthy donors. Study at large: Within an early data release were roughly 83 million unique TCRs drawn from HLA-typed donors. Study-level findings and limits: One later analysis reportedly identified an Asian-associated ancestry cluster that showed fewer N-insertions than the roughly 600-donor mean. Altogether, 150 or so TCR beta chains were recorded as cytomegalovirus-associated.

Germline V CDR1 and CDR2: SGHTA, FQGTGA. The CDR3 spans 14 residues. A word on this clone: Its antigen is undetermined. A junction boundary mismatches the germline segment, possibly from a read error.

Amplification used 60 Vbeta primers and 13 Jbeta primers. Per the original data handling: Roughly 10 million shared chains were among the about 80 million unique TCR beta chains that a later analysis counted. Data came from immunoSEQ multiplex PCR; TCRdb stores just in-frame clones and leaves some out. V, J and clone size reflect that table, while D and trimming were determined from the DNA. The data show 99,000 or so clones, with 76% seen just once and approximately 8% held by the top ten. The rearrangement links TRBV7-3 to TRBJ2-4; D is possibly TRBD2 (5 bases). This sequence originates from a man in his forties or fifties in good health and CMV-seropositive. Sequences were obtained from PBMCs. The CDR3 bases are TGTGCCAGCAGCTTGACGGGGTCCAAAAACAGTCAGTACTTC. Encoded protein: CASSLTGSKNSQYF. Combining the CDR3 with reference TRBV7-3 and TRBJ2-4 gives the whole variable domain GAGVSQTPSNKVTEKGKYVELRCDPISGHTALYWYRQSLGQGPEFLIYFQGTGAADDSGLPNDRFFAVRPEGSVSTLKIQRTERGDSAVYLCASSLTGSKNSQYFGAGTRLSVL.